The clone carrying this T cell receptor beta chain appeared many times. Thyroid surgery was performed in patients who had received no treatment beforehand. This entry belongs to a study of metastatic and nonmetastatic thyroid tumors. Germline-derived CDR1 and CDR2 are KGHSH and LQKENI. V gave up 4 bases and J gave up 9 bases; unmatched junction bases: 6. CDR3 length: 14 residues. TCRdb re-called clones from the PCR reads using MiXCR. The data contain about 85,000 clones, 8% to 9.5% of them singletons. Material: blood. The V call is TRBV18, the J call TRBJ2-1; 10 bases fit TRBD1. The TCR was taken from a female donor with papillary thyroid cancer or a benign thyroid nodule (not recorded which). Some clones in this sample may be carry-over from other donors' samples. The CDR3 nucleotides read TGTGCCAGCTCACGTGGACAGGGGGTAGGTGAGCAGTTCTTC. It specifies CASSRGQGVGEQFF.